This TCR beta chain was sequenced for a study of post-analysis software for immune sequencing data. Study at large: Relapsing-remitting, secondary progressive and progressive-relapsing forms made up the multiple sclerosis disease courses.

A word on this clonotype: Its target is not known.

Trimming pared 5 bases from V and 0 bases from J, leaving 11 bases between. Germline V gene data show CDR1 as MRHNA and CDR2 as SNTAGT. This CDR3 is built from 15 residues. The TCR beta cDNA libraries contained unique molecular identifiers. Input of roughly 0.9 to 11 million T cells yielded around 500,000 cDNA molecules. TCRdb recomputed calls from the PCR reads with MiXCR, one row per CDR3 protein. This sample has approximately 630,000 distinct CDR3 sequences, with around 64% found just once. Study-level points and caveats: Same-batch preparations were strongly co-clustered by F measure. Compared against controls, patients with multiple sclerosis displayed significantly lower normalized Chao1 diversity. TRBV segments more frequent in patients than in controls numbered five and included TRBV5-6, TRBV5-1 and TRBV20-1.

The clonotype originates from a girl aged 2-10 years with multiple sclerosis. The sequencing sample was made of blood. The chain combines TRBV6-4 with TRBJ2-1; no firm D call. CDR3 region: CASSMLLSSYNEQFF. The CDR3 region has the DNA TGTGCCAGCAGTATGCTACTGAGCTCCTACAATGAGCAGTTCTTC.